These T cell receptor beta chains were read from a single sample in a study of T-cell reconstitution after alpha-beta-depleted transplantation in children. MiXCR, applied by TCRdb to the PCR reads, yields one record per CDR3 protein. Found here are hundreds of thousands of distinct CDR3 sequences, under 20% of them singletons; the top ten hold just under 5%. The material sequenced was PBMCs, mostly from graft donor cells, taken 360 days after TCRalphabeta/CD19-depleted stem cell transplant. Receptor source: a male patient aged 10 to 17 who had a stem cell transplant for acute lymphoblastic leukemia, so the T cells may come from the graft donor. The CDR3 runs from the conserved cysteine through the conserved F or W. The D gene is left open where the match is weak. Rows may omit the clone size; those that give it use once, few, many or a size class.

>TRBV4-1|17|few|TRBJ2-7|TRBD2
CASSQEITGAGMYEQYF
TGCGCCAGCAGCCAGGAAATAACGGGAGCGGGAATGTACGAGCAGTACTTC
>TRBV6-5|15|once|TRBJ2-7|.
CASSYSTRVGGEQYF
TGTGCCAGCAGTTACTCAACCAGGGTAGGTGGCGAGCAGTACTTC
>TRBV30|14|few|TRBJ2-2|.
CAWTRDIYTGELFF
TGTGCCTGGACCAGGGACATCTACACCGGGGAGCTGTTTTTT
>TRBV5-1|15|few|TRBJ2-1|TRBD2
CASSFREGSYNEQFF
TGCGCCAGCAGCTTCCGGGAGGGCTCCTACAATGAGCAGTTCTTC
>TRBV10-3|11|many|TRBJ2-7|.
CAISQFYEQYF
TGTGCCATCAGCCAGTTTTACGAGCAGTACTTC
>TRBV12-3/TRBV12-4|13|few|TRBJ2-7|TRBD1
CASGQVPSYEQYF
TGTGCCAGCGGACAGGTCCCATCCTACGAGCAGTACTTC
>TRBV7-9|14|few|TRBJ2-7|.
CASSLTPVHYEQYF
TGTGCCAGCAGCTTAACGCCAGTGCACTACGAGCAGTACTTC
>TRBV12-3/TRBV12-4|14|.|TRBJ2-2|.
CASSSLGNTGELFF
TGTGCCAGCAGTTCCTTAGGGAACACCGGGGAGCTGTTTTTT
>TRBV2|15|.|TRBJ2-3|TRBD1
CASSGLDRGTDTQYF
TGTGCCAGCAGCGGATTGGACAGGGGCACAGATACGCAGTATTTT
>TRBV10-3|15|.|TRBJ2-7|.
CAISESWGYGSEQYF
TGTGCCATCAGTGAGTCTTGGGGATATGGATCCGAGCAGTACTTC
>TRBV10-3|13|few|TRBJ2-2|.
CAISPPNTGELFF
TGTGCCATCAGTCCACCGAACACCGGGGAGCTGTTTTTT
>TRBV15|13|many|TRBJ2-1|.
CATSRDTVGEQFF
TGTGCCACCAGCAGAGATACCGTCGGTGAGCAGTTCTTC
>TRBV7-3|15|.|TRBJ1-6|TRBD1
CASSLLGTGDSPLHF
TGTGCCAGCAGCTTACTCGGGACAGGGGATTCACCCCTCCACTTT
>TRBV7-2|16|.|TRBJ2-7|TRBD2
CASSSRAGGPLYEQYF
TGTGCCAGCAGCTCCCGGGCGGGAGGGCCCCTCTACGAGCAGTACTTC
>TRBV29-1|13|few|TRBJ2-1|TRBD1
CSVEKDRGNEQFF
TGCAGCGTTGAAAAGGACAGGGGGAATGAGCAGTTCTTC